The 30 T cell receptor beta chains below come from one sample, sequenced in a study of T cell responses to AZD1222 COVID-19 vaccine listed by TCRdb under 2021. According to the study, the label for this sample's time point signals: baseline before first vaccination. Libraries were built with the immunoSEQ multiplex PCR assay. In its TCRdb copy, this immuneACCESS table keeps in-frame sequences only and misses some clones. Where compared with another copy, unresolved V genes explain less than half of these, and the others have no known cause. Here the sample has roughly 130,000 clones; approximately 90% occur a single time. The ten largest clones take up just over 5.5% of the sample. The sequenced sample was peripheral blood, obtained on day 0 of AZD1222 vaccination. These receptors all stem from an adult in good health.

The chain joins TRBV4-1 to TRBJ2-5; no clear D gene. Deletions cut 5 bases from V and 0 bases from J, with 10 bases between. CDR3 size: 14 residues. Germline V lookup: CDR1 MGHRA, CDR2 YSYEKL. The CDR3 nucleotides are TGCGCCAGCAGCATACCAAACAACCAAGAGACCCAGTACTTC. This codes for CASSIPNNQETQYF.

The chain combines TRBV19 with TRBJ1-5; D unresolved. This CDR3 region has 15 residues. Germline V gene data show CDR1 as LNHDA and CDR2 as SQIVND (reference sequence). Trimming left V 2 bases short and J 3 bases short, with 11 bases between. The CDR3 loop is CASSITGRANQPQHF. Written as DNA, the CDR3 is TGTGCCAGTAGTATAACGGGAAGGGCCAATCAGCCCCAGCATTTT.

The rearrangement links TRBV4-3 to TRBJ1-2; D is unclear. V was cut by 0 bases and J by 4 bases, with 15 bases left in between. The CDR3 sequence is 16 residues long. Germline CDR1 and CDR2: LGHNA and YSLEER. Written as DNA, the CDR3 is TGCGCCAGCAGCCAAGATAGGGCAGCACCTCGCTATGGCTACACCTTC. As protein: CASSQDRAAPRYGYTF.

CDR3 protein: CASSSIDSPEQYF. The CDR3 DNA reads as TGTGCCAGCAGTAGTATCGACAGCCCCGAGCAGTACTTC. This chain connects TRBV6-5 to TRBJ2-7, with D possibly matching TRBD1 (5 bases). The V end was cut by 5 bases, the J end by 6 bases, with 14 bases between. Per the germline V gene, CDR1 is MNHEY and CDR2 is SVGAGI. The CDR3 consists of 13 residues.

The rearrangement uses TRBV10-2 and TRBJ1-2, with TRBD1 as a possible D gene (5 bases). The germline V gene has CDR1 WSHSY and CDR2 SAAADI. Trimming took off 5 bases at V and 0 bases at J, with 10 bases between the two ends. The length of the CDR3 is 14 residues. The CDR3 DNA follows: TGCGCCAGCAGTTCGATGGGGGCTAACTATGGCTACACCTTC. Amino acid sequence: CASSSMGANYGYTF.

Regarding this clone: Other DNA sequences of this sample code for an identical CDR3. V and J are TRBV14 and TRBJ2-1; a possible D gene is TRBD2 (5 bases). CDR1 and CDR2 (germline): SGHDN, FVKESK. Trimming took 1 base from V and 1 from J, leaving 5 bases between them. CDR3 length: 14 amino acids. The CDR3 DNA reads TGTGCCAGCAGCCAAGGCGGGTCCTACAATGAGCAGTTCTTC. Translation: CASSQGGSYNEQFF. The variable domain in full, completed from reference TRBV14 and TRBJ2-1, reads EAGVTQFPSHSVIEKGQTVTLRCDPISGHDNLYWYRRVMGKEIKFLLHFVKESKQDESGMPNNRFLAERTGGTYSTLKVQPAELEDSGVYFCASSQGGSYNEQFFGPGTRLTVL.

The chain couples TRBV5-4 to TRBJ1-1, with D perhaps TRBD1 (5 bases). CDR1 and CDR2 from the germline V gene are SGHNT and YYREEE (reference sequence). CDR3 length: 16 residues. Between the trimmed V and J ends, which lost 2 bases and 0 bases, there was a span of 14 bases. CDR3 DNA sequence: TGTGCCAGCAGCTTCGCGGGTCGAGGGGTGAACACTGAAGCTTTCTTT. Residues: CASSFAGRGVNTEAFF.

The chain carries TRBV5-1 and TRBJ1-1, with D unresolved. This CDR3 is 14 amino acids long. Trimming removed 3 bases from V and 1 base from J, with 10 bases in between. Germline V gene lookup returns CDR1 SGHRS and CDR2 YFSETQ. CDR3 amino acids: CASSSRPGNTEAFF. As DNA, the CDR3 is TGCGCCAGCAGCTCCCGACCGGGGAACACTGAAGCTTTCTTT.

The chain recombines TRBV30 with TRBJ2-7, with D perhaps TRBD2 (6 bases). With 3 bases removed from V and 2 bases from J, the gap between germline ends came to 8 bases. Germline CDR1 and CDR2: GTSNPN and SVGIG (reference sequence). The CDR3 consists of 12 residues. The CDR3 region has the DNA TGTGCCTGGAGCGCGGGGCCCTACGAGCAGTACTTC. Translation gives CAWSAGPYEQYF.

This clone was observed once. This chain connects TRBV6-1 to TRBJ2-5; TRBD1 might be the D (6 bases). Looked up from germline, CDR1 is MNHNS and CDR2 is SASEGT. V was clipped by 3 bases and J by 2 bases, with 16 bases between them. The CDR3 runs 16 residues. CDR3: CASSDRRGQLQETQYF. The CDR3 bases are TGTGCCAGCAGTGACCGGCGCGGACAGTTACAAGAGACCCAGTACTTC.

The chain has TRBV5-8 and TRBJ2-3, with D uncertain. Germline V gives CDR1 SGHTS, CDR2 YDEGEE. The CDR3 has 13 residues. V was cut by 0 bases and J by 0 bases, with 2 bases left in between. In nucleotides, the CDR3 is TGTGCCAGCAGCTTGGACAGCACAGATACGCAGTATTTT. This translates into CASSLDSTDTQYF. The full variable domain, its missing parts supplied by reference TRBV5-8 and TRBJ2-3, is EAGVTQSPTHLIKTRGQQATLRCSPISGHTSVYWYQQALGLGLQFLLWYDEGEERNRGNFPPRFSGRQFPNYSSELNVNALELEDSALYLCASSLDSTDTQYFGPGTRLTVL.

The chain couples TRBV27 to TRBJ2-7; 9 bases map to TRBD1. CDR3 length equals 13 residues. Per the germline V gene, CDR1 is MNHEY and CDR2 is SMNVEV (reference sequence). The trim removed 0 bases at V and 10 bases at J, leaving 4 bases unmatched. The CDR3 region has the DNA TGTGCCAGCAGTTTATCGGGGGACAGGGAACAGTACTTC. It yields the protein CASSLSGDREQYF.

The chain combines TRBV7-9 with TRBJ1-3; D is ambiguous. CDR3 size: 14 residues. V lost 2 bases to trimming and J lost 2 bases, with 7 bases between them. The germline gives CDR1 SEHNR, CDR2 FQNEAQ (reference sequence). CDR3 coding DNA: TGTGCCAGCAGCTTAAGCATAGCTGGAAACACCATATATTTT. Amino acid sequence: CASSLSIAGNTIYF.

The chain combines TRBV25-1 with TRBJ2-1; 9 bases agree with TRBD1. The CDR3 covers 14 residues. Looked up from germline, CDR1 is MGHDK and CDR2 is SYGVNS. J was trimmed by 5 bases and V by 6 bases; bases with no gene match: 5. The CDR3: CASRRRTGDNEQFF. The CDR3 bases are TGTGCCAGCAGACGCCGGACAGGGGACAATGAGCAGTTCTTC.

The chain couples TRBV7-9 to TRBJ1-2, with TRBD1 matching over 8 bases. CDR3 length equals 15 residues. The germline CDR1 and CDR2 sequences are SEHNR and FQNEAQ (reference sequence). Trimming cost V 1 base and J 8 bases; bases outside gene matches: 9. In DNA form, the CDR3 reads TGTGCCAGCAGCTTAGAGGGTTCAGGGGGCGCCGGCTACACCTTC. Translated: CASSLEGSGGAGYTF. Combining the CDR3 with reference TRBV7-9 and TRBJ1-2 gives the whole variable domain DTGVSQNPRHKITKRGQNVTFRCDPISEHNRLYWYRQTLGQGPEFLTYFQNEAQLEKSRLLSDRFSAERPKGSFSTLEIQRTEQGDSAMYLCASSLEGSGGAGYTFGSGTRLTVV.

V and J are TRBV6-6 and TRBJ1-5; 8 nucleotides match TRBD1. The CDR3 contains 15 residues. CDR1 is MNHNY, CDR2 SVGAGI, per germline (reference sequence). The junction had 6 bases not matched to a gene; V was cut back by 2 bases and J by 6 bases. CDR3 sequence reads: CASSYGTDRGQPQHF. As DNA, the CDR3 is TGTGCCAGCAGTTACGGGACAGACAGGGGTCAGCCCCAGCATTTT.

The chain combines TRBV27 with TRBJ1-5, with 9 bases matching TRBD1. Trimming cost V 3 bases and J 7 bases; bases outside gene matches: 13. This CDR3 spans 17 amino acids. The germline gives CDR1 MNHEY, CDR2 SMNVEV (reference sequence). In DNA form, the CDR3 reads TGTGCCAGCAGTTTCAAACCCCCGGGACAGGGTAGACAGCCCCAGCATTTT. Translated, it gives CASSFKPPGQGRQPQHF.

The rearrangement uses TRBV7-9 and TRBJ2-4; 9 positions agree with TRBD1. The V gene end was trimmed by 4 bases and the J gene end by 7 bases; junction bases not matched to a gene: 5. Looked up from germline, CDR1 is SEHNR and CDR2 is FQNEAQ (reference sequence). CDR3 length equals 14 residues. This chain's CDR3 is CASSSAGTGNIQYF. The CDR3 nucleotides are TGTGCCAGCAGCTCGGCCGGGACAGGGAACATTCAGTACTTC. The variable domain in full, completed from reference TRBV7-9 and TRBJ2-4, reads DTGVSQNPRHKITKRGQNVTFRCDPISEHNRLYWYRQTLGQGPEFLTYFQNEAQLEKSRLLSDRFSAERPKGSFSTLEIQRTEQGDSAMYLCASSSAGTGNIQYFGAGTRLSVL.

V is TRBV15 and J is TRBJ2-5, with TRBD2 identical over 11 bases. The CDR3 extends over 17 amino acids. Germline V gene data show CDR1 as LNHNV and CDR2 as YYDKDF (reference sequence). V gave up 3 bases and J gave up 2 bases; unmatched junction bases: 8. CDR3: CATSSSPGLADQETQYF. For the CDR3, the DNA is TGTGCCACCAGCAGTTCTCCGGGACTAGCGGATCAAGAGACCCAGTACTTC. Filled out from reference TRBV15 and TRBJ2-5, the complete variable domain reads DAMVIQNPRYQVTQFGKPVTLSCSQTLNHNVMYWYQQKSSQAPKLLFHYYDKDFNNEADTPDNFQSRRPNTSFCFLDIRSPGLGDTAMYLCATSSSPGLADQETQYFGPGTRLLVL.

The rearrangement joins TRBV7-4 to TRBJ2-7, with TRBD1 matching 11 bases. Germline trimming cut 3 bases from V and 6 bases from J; bases unmatched to any gene: 4. The length of the CDR3 is 14 residues. Germline V lookup: CDR1 SGHVT, CDR2 SQSDAQ. CDR3 DNA sequence: TGTGCCAGCAGCTTCGGACAGGGGGCCTGCGAGCAGTACTTC. It yields the protein CASSFGQGACEQYF.

The chain is built from TRBV25-1 and TRBJ1-1, with D maybe TRBD1 (6 bases). The germline V gene encodes CDR1 MGHDK and CDR2 SYGVNS. This CDR3 comprises 14 residues. V lost 6 bases, J lost 1 base, and 12 bases lay in between. The CDR3 loop is CASRKPGANTEAFF. As DNA, the CDR3 is TGTGCCAGCAGGAAACCAGGGGCGAACACTGAAGCTTTCTTT.

V and J are TRBV5-1 and TRBJ2-5; no clear D. In germline, CDR1 is SGHRS, CDR2 YFSETQ. The CDR3 is made up of 13 amino acids. The V and J ends lost 6 bases and 3 bases respectively, with 12 bases between them. The CDR3 nucleotides are TGCGCCAGCACCCCCGGAGCTAAAGAGACCCAGTACTTC. This encodes CASTPGAKETQYF.

The chain employs TRBV3-1 (or the pseudogene TRBV3-2) and TRBJ1-4; D unclear. This CDR3 has 14 amino acids. V was shortened by 1 base and J by 4 bases, with 7 bases between the two germline ends. Germline V gene data show CDR1 as LGHDT and CDR2 as YNNKEL (reference sequence). The CDR3 nucleotides read TGTGCCAGCAGCCAAGGAACCAATAATGAAAAACTGTTTTTT. This translates into CASSQGTNNEKLFF.

The V call is TRBV19, the J call TRBJ2-7; no clear D. The V end was cut by 2 bases, the J end by 3 bases, with 11 bases between. Germline-derived CDR1 and CDR2 are LNHDA and SQIVND (reference sequence). The CDR3 totals 14 residues. CDR3 sequence: CASSIRTGFYEQYF. CDR3 coding DNA: TGTGCCAGTAGTATACGGACGGGCTTCTACGAGCAGTACTTC.

The genes are TRBV19 and TRBJ2-3; TRBD2 is a possible D gene (5 bases). The germline V gene has CDR1 LNHDA and CDR2 SQIVND (reference sequence). Between the trimmed V and J ends, which lost 5 bases and 4 bases, there was a span of 13 bases. The CDR3 is 14 residues long. CDR3 DNA: TGTGCCAGTAGTCTAGGGAGAGGCCCAGATACGCAGTATTTT. Amino acid sequence: CASSLGRGPDTQYF.

The V and J genes are TRBV24-1 and TRBJ2-2; either TRBD1 or TRBD2 may fit D (6 bases each). V was clipped by 7 bases and J by 7 bases, with 12 bases between them. CDR1 KGHDR and CDR2 SFDVKD come from the germline V gene. This CDR3 is 13 amino acids long. The CDR3 sequence: CATRDYRDGELFF. The CDR3 nucleotides read TGTGCCACCAGGGACTACAGGGACGGGGAGCTGTTTTTT.

This chain joins TRBV27 and TRBJ1-5; no definite D call. The CDR3 has 13 amino acids. Germline V CDR1 and CDR2: MNHEY, SMNVEV (reference sequence). V gave up 4 bases and J gave up 4 bases, with 8 bases separating them. CDR3 sequence (DNA): TGTGCCAGCAGTTCAGGCCTAAATCAGCCCCAGCATTTT. This encodes CASSSGLNQPQHF.

The genes are TRBV7-2 and TRBJ2-5; tentative D call: TRBD2 (5 bases). Germline V gene lookup returns CDR1 SGHTA and CDR2 FQGNSA. V was trimmed by 4 bases and J by 2 bases, leaving 8 bases between them. The CDR3 runs 13 residues. The CDR3 protein is CASSSRTQETQYF. CDR3 nucleotides: TGTGCCAGCAGCTCCCGGACTCAAGAGACCCAGTACTTC. Variable domain in full (rest from reference TRBV7-2 and TRBJ2-5): GAGVSQSPSNKVTEKGKDVELRCDPISGHTALYWYRQSLGQGLEFLIYFQGNSAPDKSGLPSDRFSAERTGGSVSTLTIQRTQQEDSAVYLCASSSRTQETQYFGPGTRLLVL.

The rearrangement links TRBV2 to TRBJ1-1; tentative D call: TRBD1 (6 bases). Trimming took 0 bases from V and 4 from J, leaving 12 bases between them. CDR3 length: 15 residues. Germline assignment: CDR1 SNHLY and CDR2 FYNNEI. This CDR3 reads CASSEARQGRTEAFF. The CDR3 DNA is TGTGCCAGCAGTGAAGCGCGGCAGGGGCGCACTGAAGCTTTCTTT.

This chain links TRBV6-2 or TRBV6-3 with TRBJ2-2; maybe TRBD1 (5 bases). This CDR3 has 13 residues. CDR1 is MNHEY and CDR2 is SVGEGT in the germline V gene. Trimming took off 5 bases at V and 6 bases at J, with 10 bases between the two ends. The CDR3 spells CASSPGPAGELFF. The CDR3, as DNA: TGTGCCAGCAGTCCAGGGCCAGCCGGGGAGCTGTTTTTT.